Shown below are 18 T cell receptor beta chains from a single sample sequenced in a study of shared clonotypes between healthy human individuals (TCRdb year 2020). Receptor amplification or capture employed the immunoSEQ multiplex PCR assay. Not all clones reach the TCRdb copy of this immuneACCESS table, which keeps in-frame sequences only. Checked studies attribute under half of the gap to unresolved V genes and leave the rest unexplained. Present in this sample are hundreds of thousands of clones, around three quarters of which were seen just once. The ten top clones hold 1.5% to 2% of the sample. Input material: memory CD4+ T cells sorted from blood. This specimen's cell subset or site label, per the study, means: CD45RA-negative fraction. The receptors derive from a woman between 25 and 40 years old in good health.

The chain links TRBV19 to TRBJ1-1; 11 nucleotides align to TRBD1. This CDR3 is 16 amino acids long. In germline, CDR1 is LNHDA, CDR2 SQIVND (reference sequence). Losses at the gene ends were 11 bases for V and 0 bases for J; bases not matched to a gene: 11. The CDR3 DNA reads as TGTGCCCGACCGGGACAGGGGGTCGAAATGAACACTGAAGCTTTCTTT. It codes for CARPGQGVEMNTEAFF.

This clone was seen once. This sequence joins TRBV5-1 and TRBJ2-3, with TRBD1 matching over 12 bases. Germline trimming cut 4 bases from V and 6 bases from J; bases unmatched to any gene: 6. CDR3 size: 15 residues. Germline CDR1 SGHRS, CDR2 YFSETQ. The CDR3 reads CASSEPGQGADTQYF. The CDR3 DNA follows: TGCGCCAGCAGCGAACCGGGACAGGGGGCTGATACGCAGTATTTT.

This clone was counted once. This clone may be a read error of a much larger clone one base away. The DNA of the CDR3 is TGTGCCAGCAGCACCTACTTAGATACGCAGTATTTT. Protein sequence: CASSTYLDTQYF. The rearrangement links TRBV7-2 to TRBJ2-3; no clear D. V was shortened by 5 bases and J by 5 bases, with 8 bases between the two germline ends. The CDR3 runs to 12 residues. The germline V gene has CDR1 SGHTA and CDR2 FQGNSA.

This clone was observed a few times. The V gene is TRBV10-3, the J gene TRBJ2-5; 11 bases align to TRBD2. The germline gives CDR1 ENHRY, CDR2 SYGVKD. The CDR3 spans 17 residues. The ends lost 0 bases at V and 5 bases at J; junction bases unmatched: 8. In DNA form, the CDR3 reads TGTGCCATCAGTGAGTCCCTAGCGGGAGGAGGCGAGGAGACCCAGTACTTC. As protein: CAISESLAGGGEETQYF.

The chain employs TRBV29-1 and TRBJ2-2, with 7 positions matching TRBD1. This CDR3 has 15 amino acids. Looked up from germline, CDR1 is SQVTM and CDR2 is ANQGSEA. V was pared by 3 bases and J by 4 bases, with 8 bases of the junction left unmatched. The CDR3: CSVDRGGVGTGELFF. CDR3 nucleotides: TGCAGCGTTGATAGAGGGGGCGTAGGCACCGGGGAGCTGTTTTTT.

The J gene is TRBJ1-4, the V gene TRBV5-1; 8 nucleotides line up with TRBD1. Germline V CDR1 and CDR2: SGHRS, YFSETQ. The CDR3 has 14 residues. After removal of 0 bases from V and 11 bases from J, the junction contained 6 bases not matched to a gene. CDR3: CASSLAAGGQKLFF. The CDR3 nucleotides are TGCGCCAGCAGCTTGGCGGCAGGGGGCCAGAAACTGTTTTTT.

This clone was detected only once. This chain uses TRBV6-1 with TRBJ1-5; D uncertain. The CDR3 has 17 amino acids. V shed 1 base and J shed 0 bases, with 13 bases lying between them. Germline V lookup: CDR1 MNHNS, CDR2 SASEGT. In DNA form, the CDR3 reads TGTGCCAGCAGTGAAGGAGGGATCCTTTATAGCAATCAGCCCCAGCATTTT. This translates into CASSEGGILYSNQPQHF.

The chain joins TRBV18 to TRBJ1-1; D ambiguous. The CDR3 length is 15 residues. The V gene's germline CDR1 is KGHSH and CDR2 LQKENI. Trimming cost V 3 bases and J 0 bases, with 11 bases left between them. The CDR3 nucleotides are TGTGCCAGCTCACCTCCCAGTAATATGAACACTGAAGCTTTCTTT. Amino acids: CASSPPSNMNTEAFF.

This chain joins TRBV15 and TRBJ2-6, with D perhaps assigned TRBD1 or TRBD2 (5 bases each). The germline V and J ends were trimmed by 4 bases and 2 bases, with 6 bases remaining between them. Germline V lookup: CDR1 LNHNV, CDR2 YYDKDF (reference sequence). The CDR3 runs 14 residues. The CDR3 DNA reads TGTGCCACCAGCATGGGGGCTGGGGCCAACGTCCTGACTTTC. It is translated as CATSMGAGANVLTF.

This sequence joins TRBV20-1 and TRBJ2-3; D gene unclear. The CDR3 is 11 amino acids. Deletions cut 2 bases from V and 2 bases from J, with 2 bases between. CDR1 is DFQATT and CDR2 is SNEGSKA in the germline V gene (reference sequence). CDR3 protein: CSARNTDTQYF. Written as DNA, the CDR3 is TGCAGTGCTAGAAACACAGATACGCAGTATTTT.

The chain is built from TRBV28 and TRBJ1-5, with D unresolved. From germline, CDR1 is MDHEN and CDR2 SYDVKM. CDR3 size: 15 residues. V was trimmed by 7 bases and J by 0 bases, leaving 13 bases between them. CDR3 protein: CASIFQQYSNQPQHF. As DNA, the CDR3 is TGTGCCAGCATCTTCCAGCAATATAGCAATCAGCCCCAGCATTTT.

The chain employs TRBV28 and TRBJ1-1; D perhaps matches TRBD1 (5 bases). The germline gives CDR1 MDHEN, CDR2 SYDVKM. Trimming took 4 bases from V and 0 from J, leaving 15 bases between them. The CDR3 totals 16 residues. The CDR3 sequence is CASSSQGGVMNTEAFF. Written as DNA, the CDR3 is TGTGCCAGCAGTTCTCAGGGAGGTGTGATGAACACTGAAGCTTTCTTT.

J is TRBJ1-1 and V is TRBV25-1; D not resolved. CDR1 and CDR2 (germline): MGHDK, SYGVNS. The CDR3 has 15 amino acids. V was trimmed by 5 bases and J by 1 base, leaving 14 bases between them. The CDR3 protein is CASSPSGRANTEAFF. CDR3 nucleotide sequence: TGTGCCAGCAGTCCGTCAGGTAGGGCGAACACTGAAGCTTTCTTT.

This clone was observed a handful of times. The chain uses TRBV6-1 and TRBJ1-1; D unclear. Germline values: CDR1 MNHNS, CDR2 SASEGT. Deletions cut 4 bases from V and 3 bases from J, with 6 bases between. CDR3 length equals 12 residues. The CDR3 nucleotides read TGTGCCAGCAGTGGGAGATACACTGAAGCTTTCTTT. This encodes CASSGRYTEAFF.

This clone came up many times. The chain joins TRBV4-2 to TRBJ1-4, with 7 bases identical to TRBD1. J was trimmed by 8 bases and V by 4 bases; bases with no gene match: 13. This CDR3 comprises 16 residues. The germline V gene encodes CDR1 LGHNA and CDR2 YNFKEQ. The CDR3 is CASSLTMGQITEKLFF. The DNA of the CDR3 is TGTGCCAGCAGCCTGACGATGGGACAGATAACCGAAAAACTGTTTTTT.

The CDR3 loop is CASSSPPGQGSETQYF. As DNA, the CDR3 is TGCGCCAGCAGCTCACCACCGGGACAGGGATCAGAGACCCAGTACTTC. V gene TRBV5-1 combines with J gene TRBJ2-5; 9 bases match TRBD1. Trimming at V came to 3 bases and at J to 4 bases, leaving 10 bases not matched to a gene. The CDR3 length is 16 residues. Per the germline V gene, CDR1 is SGHRS and CDR2 is YFSETQ.

Notes on this clone: Other DNA variants within this sample encode the same CDR3. DNA for the CDR3: TGTGCCAGCAGCGTTGGGGGCGGCAATCAGCCCCAGCATTTT. It specifies CASSVGGGNQPQHF. The rearrangement uses TRBV9 and TRBJ1-5, with D maybe TRBD1 (6 bases). This CDR3 spans 14 amino acids. Germline loops: CDR1 SGDLS, CDR2 YYNGEE. Trimming took 2 bases from V and 2 from J, leaving 8 bases between them.

This clone was detected only once. This chain links TRBV28 with TRBJ2-7; 7 nucleotides agree with TRBD2. Germline CDR1 reads MDHEN; CDR2 reads SYDVKM. The J segment lost 2 bases and the V segment lost 2 bases, leaving 6 bases of the junction unmatched. The CDR3 totals 15 residues. The CDR3 protein is CASSLLGTTTYEQYF. The CDR3 nucleotides are TGTGCCAGCAGTTTACTAGGGACTACGACCTACGAGCAGTACTTC.